This is a list of T cell receptor beta chains from one sample in a study of cytotoxic CD8 clonotypes in ibrutinib-treated CLL. Data came from immunoSEQ multiplex PCR; TCRdb stores just in-frame clones and leaves some out. The repertoire includes 120,000 to 150,000 clones, roughly 80% of them detected once, and 25% to 35% sits in the top ten. The material sequenced was PBMCs, taken after 12 months of ibrutinib treatment. The receptor source for this set is a human donor with chronic lymphocytic leukemia. Both conserved end residues are part of each CDR3. Fields, in order: J gene, V gene, D gene, clone size, CDR3 DNA, CDR3 protein. The D gene is left open where the match is weak. Rows give clone size only sometimes, using once, few, many, or a class for an expanded clone.

TRBJ1-6,TRBV7-2,TRBD1,.,TGTGCCAGCAGGCCGGGACAGATTAATTCACCCCTCCACTTT,CASRPGQINSPLHF
TRBJ2-2,TRBV7-2,.,.,TGTGCCAGCAGCTTATCCGGAACGAACACCGGGGAGCTGTTTTTT,CASSLSGTNTGELFF
TRBJ1-1,TRBV18,.,once,TGTGCCAGCTCACCAATGGGGGCGCGTATCTCCAACACTGAAGCTTTCTTT,CASSPMGARISNTEAFF
TRBJ2-1,TRBV5-1,.,.,TGCGCCAGCAGCTTAACTTTCTTCAATGAGCAGTTCTTC,CASSLTFFNEQFF
TRBJ1-3,TRBV4-1,.,.,TGCGCCAGCAGCCAAGATCCTGGGTCTGGAAACACCATATATTTT,CASSQDPGSGNTIYF
TRBJ2-7,TRBV9,.,.,TGTGCCAGCAGCAAGGGCCAGAGATCCTACGAGCAGTACTTC,CASSKGQRSYEQYF
TRBJ1-2,TRBV30,.,.,TGTGCCTGGAGTGTAGGCCTTAACTATGGCTACACCTTC,CAWSVGLNYGYTF
TRBJ1-5,TRBV5-8,.,.,TGTGCCAGCAGCTGGGCAGGGGCTAGCAATCAGCCCCAGCATTTT,CASSWAGASNQPQHF
TRBJ1-5,TRBV30,.,.,TGTGCCTGGAGTGTAAGGAGCGGTCAGCCCCAGCATTTT,CAWSVRSGQPQHF
TRBJ2-6,TRBV11-2,.,.,TGTGCCAGCAGCTTAGATATTGCTGGGGCCAACGTCCTGACTTTC,CASSLDIAGANVLTF
TRBJ2-7,TRBV6-5,.,.,TGTGCCAGCAGTTACTCTTCTGGGGCTCTCGAGCAGTACTTC,CASSYSSGALEQYF
TRBJ1-2,TRBV18,.,.,TGTGCCAGCTCACCACTTTTACAACCAGCTAACTATGGCTACACCTTC,CASSPLLQPANYGYTF
TRBJ2-7,TRBV5-1,.,.,TGCGCCAGCAGCACCGCGGGACTGGGCTACGAGCAGTACTTC,CASSTAGLGYEQYF
TRBJ1-2,TRBV6-1,.,few,TGTGCCAGCAGTGAAGCGGGGGGACTAGTTAACTATGGCTACACCTTC,CASSEAGGLVNYGYTF
TRBJ1-4,TRBV4-1,TRBD1,.,TGCGCCAGCAGCCTCTCGGGACAGGGAGAAGACGAAAAACTGTTTTTT,CASSLSGQGEDEKLFF
TRBJ1-5,TRBV2,.,.,TGTGCCAGCAGGCCGAGGACTGGTAATAGCAATCAGCCCCAGCATTTT,CASRPRTGNSNQPQHF
TRBJ2-3,TRBV7-2,.,.,TGTGCCAGCAGCCCCAATATACTGTCAGATACGCAGTATTTT,CASSPNILSDTQYF
TRBJ2-4,TRBV28,.,once,TGTGCCAGCAGTCAGGGACCCCTTCTAGCCAAAAACATTCAGTACTTC,CASSQGPLLAKNIQYF
TRBJ2-1,TRBV27,.,.,TGTGCCAGCGGGCCCTACAATGAGCAGTTCTTC,CASGPYNEQFF
TRBJ2-5,TRBV19,.,once,TGTGCCACCCGCCCGACAGTCGCCGTAAAGACCCAGTACTTC,CATRPTVAVKTQYF
TRBJ2-1,TRBV11-3,.,.,TGTGCCAGCAGCTTAGATCTATCGCGGGGAGGCCACAATGAGCAGTTCTTC,CASSLDLSRGGHNEQFF
TRBJ1-2,TRBV7-2,.,.,TGTGCCAGCAGCTTATCGGGACAACTCTATGGCTACACCTTC,CASSLSGQLYGYTF
TRBJ2-7,TRBV5-1,.,.,TGCGCCAGCAGCTTGTCTGCAGGAGCCCTCTACGAGCAGTACTTC,CASSLSAGALYEQYF
TRBJ1-5,TRBV6-1,TRBD1,.,TGTGCCAGCAGCCGGGACAGGCAAAATCAACCCCAGCATTTT,CASSRDRQNQPQHF
TRBJ2-7,TRBV5-1,.,.,TGCGCCAGCAGCCCCTCCGGTTCCGAGCAGTACTTC,CASSPSGSEQYF
TRBJ1-4,TRBV7-9,.,.,TGTGCCAGCAGCTTATATAGAGGGATGGGTGAAAAACTGTTTTTT,CASSLYRGMGEKLFF
TRBJ2-1,TRBV14,TRBD2,.,TGTGCCAGCAGCCAAGCTAGCGGGAGCATTGTTTTTGAGCAGTTCTTC,CASSQASGSIVFEQFF
TRBJ2-2,TRBV18,.,.,TGTGCCAGCTCACCATACGTTGAGTGGGCCGGGGAGCTGTTTTTT,CASSPYVEWAGELFF
TRBJ1-2,TRBV28,.,few,TGTGCCAGCAGTCTGCGACAGACTCTCTATGGCTACACCTTC,CASSLRQTLYGYTF
TRBJ2-1,TRBV11-2,.,.,TGTGCCAGCAGCTTAACCCTCGCCGGCAATGAGCAGTTCTTC,CASSLTLAGNEQFF
TRBJ1-5,TRBV5-5,.,.,TGTGCCAGCAGCACACAGAGTTATAGCAATCAGCCCCAGCATTTT,CASSTQSYSNQPQHF
TRBJ2-7,TRBV5-1,.,.,TGCGCCAGCAGCTCCGATATTTACGAGCAGTACTTC,CASSSDIYEQYF
TRBJ2-1,TRBV5-4,TRBD2,.,TGTGCCAGCAGCTCCGCAAACCTTAGACTAGCGGGGGGGCTATATGAGCAGTTCTTC,CASSSANLRLAGGLYEQFF
TRBJ2-7,TRBV28,.,.,TGTGCCAGCAGGAGGACAGGCGGGACCTACGAGCAGTACTTC,CASRRTGGTYEQYF
TRBJ1-1,TRBV6-4,TRBD1,many,TGTGCCAGCAGCCCGGGACAGAAGAACACTGAAGCTTTCTTT,CASSPGQKNTEAFF
TRBJ2-2,TRBV28,TRBD1,.,TGTGCCAGCAGTCGGGACAGGGGCGACGCCGGGGAGCTGTTTTTT,CASSRDRGDAGELFF
TRBJ1-5,TRBV11-2,.,.,TGTGCCAGCAGCTTCGTCACAGAGGATCAGCCCCAGCATTTT,CASSFVTEDQPQHF
TRBJ1-1,TRBV7-9,.,once,TGCGCCAGCAGCCAAGTTCAGGTAGAAGGTCATGAAGCTTTCTTT,CASSQVQVEGHEAFF
TRBJ1-1,TRBV6-1,.,.,TGTGCCAGCAGTGTAACAGGATCGGGCACTGAAGCTTTCTTT,CASSVTGSGTEAFF
TRBJ2-1,TRBV11-2,TRBD2,once,TGTGCCAGCAGCTCAGCGGGGGGGTCTCGGAATGAGCAGTTCTTC,CASSSAGGSRNEQFF
TRBJ2-3,TRBV11-3,.,.,TGTGCCAGCAGCAATTCGGATACGCAGTATTTT,CASSNSDTQYF
TRBJ1-2,TRBV10-3,TRBD1,.,TGTGCCATCACCGAGGGACAGTATCTTGGGGGCTACACCTTC,CAITEGQYLGGYTF
TRBJ2-1,TRBV11-1,.,once,TGTGCCAGCAGCTTAAGGTTATGGGGTTACAATGAGCAGTTCTTC,CASSLRLWGYNEQFF
TRBJ1-5,TRBV7-9,TRBD1,.,TGTGCCAGCAGCTTGGGACAGGGCCAGCCCCAGCATTTT,CASSLGQGQPQHF
TRBJ2-5,TRBV7-9,.,.,TGTGCGATCAATCGGAGCCTTACGTGGGAGACCCAGTACTTC,CAINRSLTWETQYF
TRBJ2-7,TRBV5-5,.,.,TGTGCCAGCAGCTTGCGGGCCGGATCCCCGGGCGAGCAGTACTTC,CASSLRAGSPGEQYF
TRBJ1-3,TRBV7-2,.,.,TGTGCCAGCAGCTTAGGGCAGGGAAACACCATATATTTT,CASSLGQGNTIYF